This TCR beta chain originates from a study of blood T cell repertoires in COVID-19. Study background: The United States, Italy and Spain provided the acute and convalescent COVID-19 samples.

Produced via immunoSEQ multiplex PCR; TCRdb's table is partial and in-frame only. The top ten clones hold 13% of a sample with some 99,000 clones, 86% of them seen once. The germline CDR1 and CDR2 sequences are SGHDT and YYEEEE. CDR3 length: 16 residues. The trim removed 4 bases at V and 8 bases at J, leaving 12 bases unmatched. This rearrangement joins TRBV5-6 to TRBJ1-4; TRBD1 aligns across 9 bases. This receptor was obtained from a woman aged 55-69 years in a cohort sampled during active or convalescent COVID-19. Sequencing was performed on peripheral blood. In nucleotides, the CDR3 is TGTGCCAGCAGCCGTCGGACAGGGGCATTCCGCGAAAAACTGTTTTTT. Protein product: CASSRRTGAFREKLFF.